These 7 T cell receptor beta chains were sequenced from one sample in a study of glioma-infiltrating T cells after dendritic cell vaccination. The protocol was immunoSEQ multiplex PCR, while the TCRdb copy is restricted to in-frame clones and leaves out a portion. This sample has tens of thousands of clones, with around 86% found just once. The sequencing used blood, collected before dendritic cell vaccination. The receptors were sampled from a human donor with glioblastoma.

The V call is TRBV2, the J call TRBJ1-5; TRBD1 might be the D (5 bases). Germline lookup yields CDR1 SNHLY and CDR2 FYNNEI. Trimming pared 2 bases from V and 6 bases from J, leaving 8 bases between. This CDR3 is built from 13 residues. CDR3: CASSEQGSQPQHF. Here the CDR3 DNA reads TGTGCCAGCAGTGAACAGGGAAGTCAGCCCCAGCATTTT.

This clone showed up just once. This chain links TRBV6-1 with TRBJ2-7; 7 positions match TRBD1. The CDR3 has 15 residues. Trimming took 6 bases from V and 4 from J; bases not matched to a gene: 12. Germline CDR1 is MNHNS and CDR2 is SASEGT. CDR3 in amino acids: CASSSSSGTEYEQYF. CDR3 coding DNA: TGTGCCAGCAGCAGTTCCTCCGGGACAGAGTACGAGCAGTACTTC.

This clone was seen just once. The chain links TRBV28 to TRBJ2-7; possibly TRBD1 for D (5 bases). The CDR3 consists of 15 residues. V lost 2 bases, J lost 3 bases, and 14 bases lay in between. Germline V gives CDR1 MDHEN, CDR2 SYDVKM. The CDR3 is CASSLGHQNHYEQYF. CDR3 sequence (DNA): TGTGCCAGCAGTTTAGGACACCAAAATCACTACGAGCAGTACTTC.

The table lists this clone with a count of one. This rearrangement joins TRBV9 to TRBJ2-7, with D possibly matching TRBD2 (6 bases). CDR1 is SGDLS, CDR2 YYNGEE, per germline. CDR3 size: 14 residues. V lost 3 bases and J 2 bases, leaving 12 bases between the germline ends. This chain's CDR3 is CASSAGGLTYEQYF. DNA of the CDR3: TGTGCCAGCAGCGCCGGGGGACTGACCTACGAGCAGTACTTC.

The chain couples TRBV18 to TRBJ2-2; D remains unclear. This CDR3 region has 14 residues. CDR1 and CDR2 from the germline V gene are KGHSH and LQKENI. V lost 5 bases to trimming and J lost 0 bases, with 7 bases between them. The CDR3 nucleotides are TGTGCCAGCTCAGCAGGTGCGAACACCGGGGAGCTGTTTTTT. Translation gives CASSAGANTGELFF.

The genes are TRBV9 and TRBJ1-2, with TRBD1 matching 9 bases. This CDR3 spans 18 amino acids. V dropped 0 bases and J dropped 2; count of bases not matched to a gene: 11. The germline CDR1 and CDR2 sequences are SGDLS and YYNGEE. CDR3 bases: TGTGCCAGCAGCGTAGAGTCTCGGACAGGGGAGGGCAACTATGGCTACACCTTC. Its protein product is CASSVESRTGEGNYGYTF.

The CDR3 sequence: CASSLVLGLAGVSYEQYF. CDR3 in DNA: TGTGCCAGCAGCTTAGTTCTGGGACTAGCGGGGGTCTCCTACGAGCAGTACTTC. The chain combines TRBV7-8 with TRBJ2-7; 14 bases align to TRBD2. The length of the CDR3 is 18 residues. V shed 1 base and J 0 bases; nucleotides not matched to a gene: 5. Germline-derived CDR1 and CDR2 are SGHVS and FQNEAQ.